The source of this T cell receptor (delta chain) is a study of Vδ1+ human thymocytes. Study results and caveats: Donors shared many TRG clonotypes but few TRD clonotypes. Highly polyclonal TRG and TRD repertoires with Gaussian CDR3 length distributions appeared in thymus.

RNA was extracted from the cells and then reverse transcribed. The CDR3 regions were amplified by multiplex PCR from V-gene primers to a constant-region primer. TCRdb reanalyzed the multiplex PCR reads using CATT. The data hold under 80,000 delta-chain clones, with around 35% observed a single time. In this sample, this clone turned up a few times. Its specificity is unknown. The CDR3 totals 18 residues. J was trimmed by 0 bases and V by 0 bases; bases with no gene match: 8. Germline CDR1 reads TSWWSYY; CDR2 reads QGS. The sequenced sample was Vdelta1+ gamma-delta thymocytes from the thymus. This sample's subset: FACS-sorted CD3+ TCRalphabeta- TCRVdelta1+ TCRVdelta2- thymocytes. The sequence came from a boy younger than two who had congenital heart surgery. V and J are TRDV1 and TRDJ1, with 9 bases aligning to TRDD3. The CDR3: CALGELPGIRNYTDKLIF. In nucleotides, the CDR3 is TGTGCTCTTGGGGAACTTCCGGGGATACGCAACTACACCGATAAACTCATCTTT.